The rows below give T cell receptor beta chains drawn from one sample of a study of T cell responses to AZD1222 COVID-19 vaccine. Produced via immunoSEQ multiplex PCR; TCRdb's table is partial and in-frame only. The sample has under 150,000 clones; roughly 92% are singletons. This specimen was peripheral blood, taken 28 days after the second AZD1222 dose. The receptors were gathered from an adult who received the AZD1222 COVID-19 vaccine. Both conserved end residues are trimmed from each CDR3. Fields, in order: clone size, J gene, V gene, CDR3 length, CDR3 protein. Rows may omit the clone size; those that give it use once, few, many or a size class.

clone size: -; J gene: TRBJ2-7; V gene: TRBV7-2; CDR3 length: 16; CDR3 protein: ASSLAIGPTEGFYEQY
clone size: -; J gene: TRBJ2-5; V gene: TRBV6-5; CDR3 length: 13; CDR3 protein: ASSWGRAEAETQY
clone size: -; J gene: TRBJ2-2; V gene: TRBV5-5; CDR3 length: 15; CDR3 protein: ASRAGHGESHTGELF
clone size: -; J gene: TRBJ1-1; V gene: TRBV30; CDR3 length: 11; CDR3 protein: AWSRTGRTEAF
clone size: -; J gene: TRBJ2-7; V gene: TRBV4-3; CDR3 length: 13; CDR3 protein: ASSQSTGSSYEQY
clone size: -; J gene: TRBJ2-5; V gene: TRBV7-2; CDR3 length: 13; CDR3 protein: ASSVPTGSRETQY
clone size: -; J gene: TRBJ2-7; V gene: TRBV11-2; CDR3 length: 9; CDR3 protein: ASTPFSEQY
clone size: -; J gene: TRBJ1-5; V gene: TRBV21-1; CDR3 length: 11; CDR3 protein: ATRQGAGQPQH
clone size: -; J gene: TRBJ1-2; V gene: TRBV19; CDR3 length: 12; CDR3 protein: ASSTSGQPRGYT
clone size: -; J gene: TRBJ1-1; V gene: TRBV29-1; CDR3 length: 11; CDR3 protein: SASAQGSAEAF
clone size: -; J gene: TRBJ2-3; V gene: TRBV9; CDR3 length: 14; CDR3 protein: ASSALAGDYTDTQY
clone size: -; J gene: TRBJ1-4; V gene: TRBV9; CDR3 length: 17; CDR3 protein: ASSVGLMTAASTNEKLF
clone size: -; J gene: TRBJ2-1; V gene: TRBV6-1; CDR3 length: 15; CDR3 protein: ASSEPRRPPPYNEQF
clone size: -; J gene: TRBJ2-7; V gene: TRBV11-3; CDR3 length: 14; CDR3 protein: ASSPTRDRAIYEQY
clone size: -; J gene: TRBJ2-5; V gene: TRBV6-5; CDR3 length: 12; CDR3 protein: ASSYGGGGKTQY
clone size: few; J gene: TRBJ1-4; V gene: TRBV24-1; CDR3 length: 15; CDR3 protein: ATSPLGQGATNEKLF
clone size: few; J gene: TRBJ1-2; V gene: TRBV5-6; CDR3 length: 12; CDR3 protein: ASSWDRASYGYT
clone size: -; J gene: TRBJ1-5; V gene: TRBV5-1; CDR3 length: 12; CDR3 protein: ASSLVGGLGPQH
clone size: -; J gene: TRBJ1-5; V gene: TRBV5-5; CDR3 length: 12; CDR3 protein: ASSFGQGNQPQH
clone size: -; J gene: TRBJ1-2; V gene: TRBV6-5; CDR3 length: 13; CDR3 protein: ASSYSTDSLYGYT
clone size: -; J gene: TRBJ1-2; V gene: TRBV28; CDR3 length: 10; CDR3 protein: ASSYRDYGYT
clone size: -; J gene: TRBJ2-3; V gene: TRBV19; CDR3 length: 13; CDR3 protein: ASQRREGGSDTQY
clone size: -; J gene: TRBJ2-7; V gene: TRBV28; CDR3 length: 13; CDR3 protein: ASSPRTGGPYEQY
clone size: once; J gene: TRBJ1-1; V gene: TRBV7-3; CDR3 length: 12; CDR3 protein: ASSLLSATGMAF
clone size: -; J gene: TRBJ2-2; V gene: TRBV19; CDR3 length: 16; CDR3 protein: ASTEPGNSGGPTGELF
clone size: -; J gene: TRBJ1-5; V gene: TRBV11-3; CDR3 length: 11; CDR3 protein: ASSFGRDQPQH
clone size: -; J gene: TRBJ2-7; V gene: TRBV5-5; CDR3 length: 11; CDR3 protein: ASSDRQAYEQY
clone size: -; J gene: TRBJ2-5; V gene: TRBV3-1/TRBV3-2; CDR3 length: 13; CDR3 protein: ASSRTTSGGQAQY
clone size: -; J gene: TRBJ2-3; V gene: TRBV5-6; CDR3 length: 13; CDR3 protein: ASSPGLAGADTQY
clone size: -; J gene: TRBJ2-1; V gene: TRBV30; CDR3 length: 11; CDR3 protein: AWSYRGRGSQF
clone size: -; J gene: TRBJ2-5; V gene: TRBV15; CDR3 length: 11; CDR3 protein: ATSREVRETQY
clone size: -; J gene: TRBJ1-1; V gene: TRBV15; CDR3 length: 12; CDR3 protein: ATSRGQGWTEAF
clone size: once; J gene: TRBJ1-2; V gene: TRBV27; CDR3 length: 11; CDR3 protein: ASTRTGDYGYT
clone size: -; J gene: TRBJ2-2; V gene: TRBV2; CDR3 length: 13; CDR3 protein: ASRPGTLNTGELF
clone size: -; J gene: TRBJ1-2; V gene: TRBV19; CDR3 length: 12; CDR3 protein: ASSPGQGSYGYT
clone size: -; J gene: TRBJ1-6; V gene: TRBV7-8; CDR3 length: 11; CDR3 protein: ASSLAHGSPLH
clone size: -; J gene: TRBJ1-5; V gene: TRBV14; CDR3 length: 10; CDR3 protein: ASSQPNQPQH
clone size: -; J gene: TRBJ2-1; V gene: TRBV4-2; CDR3 length: 15; CDR3 protein: ASSQGGPDRGGNEQF
clone size: -; J gene: TRBJ2-2; V gene: TRBV10-1; CDR3 length: 18; CDR3 protein: ASSVGDRLNPGQNTGELF
clone size: few; J gene: TRBJ1-1; V gene: TRBV7-2; CDR3 length: 11; CDR3 protein: ASSPPGRSEAF
clone size: -; J gene: TRBJ2-3; V gene: TRBV9; CDR3 length: 13; CDR3 protein: ASSVGPQGSDTQY
clone size: -; J gene: TRBJ1-2; V gene: TRBV27; CDR3 length: 13; CDR3 protein: ASSFVGPIHYGYT
clone size: -; J gene: TRBJ1-1; V gene: TRBV18; CDR3 length: 14; CDR3 protein: ASSSRVTGGNTEAF
clone size: -; J gene: TRBJ1-2; V gene: TRBV19; CDR3 length: 11; CDR3 protein: ASSTGSPNGYT
clone size: -; J gene: TRBJ2-7; V gene: TRBV30; CDR3 length: 11; CDR3 protein: AWSGTGSYEQY
clone size: -; J gene: TRBJ2-7; V gene: TRBV10-3; CDR3 length: 12; CDR3 protein: AISEGDRSYEQY
clone size: -; J gene: TRBJ1-4; V gene: TRBV10-3; CDR3 length: 12; CDR3 protein: AISEGPGGEKLF
clone size: -; J gene: TRBJ1-1; V gene: TRBV6-1; CDR3 length: 11; CDR3 protein: ASSEKENTEAF
clone size: -; J gene: TRBJ2-5; V gene: TRBV10-1; CDR3 length: 14; CDR3 protein: ASSDWGAGYQETQY
clone size: -; J gene: TRBJ2-3; V gene: TRBV19; CDR3 length: 12; CDR3 protein: ASRNGRRTDTQY
clone size: once; J gene: TRBJ1-5; V gene: TRBV3-1/TRBV3-2; CDR3 length: 13; CDR3 protein: ASSPYGGGNQPQH
clone size: -; J gene: TRBJ2-1; V gene: TRBV15; CDR3 length: 17; CDR3 protein: ATSRDDPAWRSSYNEQF
clone size: -; J gene: TRBJ2-2; V gene: TRBV9; CDR3 length: 12; CDR3 protein: ASSLDPNTGELF
clone size: -; J gene: TRBJ1-2; V gene: TRBV7-9; CDR3 length: 12; CDR3 protein: ASSRGGERVGYT